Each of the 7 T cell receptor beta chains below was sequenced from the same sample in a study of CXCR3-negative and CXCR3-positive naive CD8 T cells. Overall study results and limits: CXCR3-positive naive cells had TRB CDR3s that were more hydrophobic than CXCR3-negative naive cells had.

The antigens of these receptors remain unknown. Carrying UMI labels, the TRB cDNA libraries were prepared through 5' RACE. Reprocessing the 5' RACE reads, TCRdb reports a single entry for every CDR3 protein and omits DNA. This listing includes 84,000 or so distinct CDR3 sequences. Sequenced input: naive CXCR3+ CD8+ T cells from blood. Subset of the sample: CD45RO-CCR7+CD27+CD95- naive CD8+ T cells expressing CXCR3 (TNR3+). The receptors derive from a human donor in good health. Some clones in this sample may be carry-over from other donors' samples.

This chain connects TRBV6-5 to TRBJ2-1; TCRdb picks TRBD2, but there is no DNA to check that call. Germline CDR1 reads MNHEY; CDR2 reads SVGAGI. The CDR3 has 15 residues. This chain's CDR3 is CASSLSSGEYNEQFF.

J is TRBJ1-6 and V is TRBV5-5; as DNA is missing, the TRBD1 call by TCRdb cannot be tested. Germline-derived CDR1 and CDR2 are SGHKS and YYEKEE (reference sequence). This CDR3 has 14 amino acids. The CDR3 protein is CASSFGTRGSPLHF.

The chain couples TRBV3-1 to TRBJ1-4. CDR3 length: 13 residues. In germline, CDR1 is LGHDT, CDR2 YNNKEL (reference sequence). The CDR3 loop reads CASSPSLSEKLFF. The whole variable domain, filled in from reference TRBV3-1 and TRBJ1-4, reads DTAVSQTPKYLVTQMGNDKSIKCEQNLGHDTMYWYKQDSKKFLKIMFSYNNKELIINETVPNRFSPKSPDKAHLNLHINSLELGDSAVYFCASSPSLSEKLFFGSGTQLSVL.

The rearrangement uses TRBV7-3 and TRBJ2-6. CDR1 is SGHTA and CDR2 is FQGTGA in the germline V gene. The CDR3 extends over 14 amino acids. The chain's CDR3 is CASSLSSGANVLTF.

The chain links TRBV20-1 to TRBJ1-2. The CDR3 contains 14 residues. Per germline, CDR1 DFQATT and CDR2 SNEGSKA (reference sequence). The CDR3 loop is CRAERTEMNYGYTF.

CDR3 loop: CASSLYSSPTGQHGYTF. The chain employs TRBV7-8 and TRBJ1-2; TCRdb calls TRBD1, which cannot be checked without DNA. CDR1 is SGHVS, CDR2 FQNEAQ, per germline. The CDR3 is 17 residues long.

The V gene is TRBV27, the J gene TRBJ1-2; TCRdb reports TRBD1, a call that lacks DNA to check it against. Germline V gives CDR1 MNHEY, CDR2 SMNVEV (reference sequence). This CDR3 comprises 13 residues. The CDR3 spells CASSLGTGTGYTF.